These T cell receptor beta chains were read from a single sample in a study of shared T cell receptors in the human thymus. Some clones are missing from TCRdb's copy, which holds only in-frame ones; the method was immunoSEQ multiplex PCR. The table records about 660,000 clones, roughly 86% of them present only once. This sample was shared with a second study, whose subject was human thymus T cells.

Material for sequencing was thymocytes. The receptors were gathered from a boy in the first two years of life with a congenital heart defect. Each CDR3 is given with its conserved first and last residue. The D gene is left open where the match is weak. Expanded clones are given a class, and other clones once, few, many or no size at all.

size	length	D	J	V	DNA	CDR3
NA	13	TRBD1	TRBJ2-7	TRBV5-6	TGTGCCAGCAGCTGGGGACAGGGGGACGAGCAGTACTTC	CASSWGQGDEQYF
NA	14	NA	TRBJ1-6	TRBV27	TGTGCCAGCAAGGGCAGGCAGGGTGAATCCCCCCTCCACTTT	CASKGRQGESPLHF
NA	15	TRBD1	TRBJ2-7	TRBV9	TGTGCCAGCAGCCCGCGGGACAGGGTTGGCTACGAGCAGTACTTC	CASSPRDRVGYEQYF
NA	14	NA	TRBJ2-5	TRBV6-5	TGTGCCAGCAGGCCAAAGGGGGATCAAGAGACCCAGTACTTC	CASRPKGDQETQYF
NA	16	TRBD2	TRBJ2-1	TRBV7-2	TGTGCCAGCAGCTTAGCGGCTAGCGGGAGGCTAAATGAGCAGTTCTTC	CASSLAASGRLNEQFF
NA	16	TRBD1	TRBJ2-2	TRBV5-6	TGTGCCAGCAGCAGACGACAGGGGGCGAACACCGGGGAGCTGTTTTTT	CASSRRQGANTGELFF
NA	14	TRBD2	TRBJ2-1	TRBV5-1	TGCGCCAGCACCCTCCTTCGTCCAGCGGGAGAGCAGTTCTTC	CASTLLRPAGEQFF
NA	15	NA	TRBJ2-7	TRBV5-1	TGCGCCAGCAGCTTGTACGGTTCTACCTCCTACGAGCAGTACTTC	CASSLYGSTSYEQYF
NA	15	TRBD2	TRBJ2-1	TRBV19	TGTGCCAGTAGTATTCAACTAGCGGGCTACAATGAGCAGTTCTTC	CASSIQLAGYNEQFF
NA	15	NA	TRBJ1-2	TRBV7-2	TGTGCCAGCAGCTCCAACCAAGGTCGGAGGAGTGGCTACACCTTC	CASSSNQGRRSGYTF
NA	14	NA	TRBJ1-1	TRBV25-1	TGTGCCAGCAGTCCCACCCCGGGGAGGTCGGACGCTTTCTTT	CASSPTPGRSDAFF
NA	13	NA	TRBJ2-1	TRBV5-6	TGTGCCAGCAGCAATAGAGATAGCAATGAGCAGTTCTTC	CASSNRDSNEQFF
NA	12	NA	TRBJ1-1	TRBV27	TGTGCCAGCCTCCAGTTGAACACTGAAGCTTTCTTT	CASLQLNTEAFF
NA	13	NA	TRBJ1-2	TRBV19	TGTGCCAGTAGTATTGGCGGCAACTATGGCTACACCTTC	CASSIGGNYGYTF
NA	16	TRBD2	TRBJ2-2	TRBV28	TGTGCCAGCAGTGCCTTAGCGGGAGCCAACACCGGGGAGCTGTTTTTT	CASSALAGANTGELFF
NA	14	NA	TRBJ1-2	TRBV28	TGTGCCAGCAGTTTAAATAACAGCTTCTATGGCTACACCTTC	CASSLNNSFYGYTF
NA	15	TRBD1	TRBJ1-6	TRBV4-2	TGTGCCAGCAGCGGACAGGGTGAGGGGAATTCACCCCTCCACTTT	CASSGQGEGNSPLHF
NA	15	NA	TRBJ1-2	TRBV28	TGTGCCAGCAGCCCAATTGGGGGCCTGCTCTATGGCTACACCTTC	CASSPIGGLLYGYTF
NA	14	TRBD2	TRBJ2-3	TRBV5-1	TGCGCCAGCAAGGGGAGGGAGGGCACAGATACGCAGTATTTT	CASKGREGTDTQYF
NA	20	NA	TRBJ2-3	TRBV5-1	TGCGCCAGCAGCTTGAGTGGGGAGTCTTATTACGGGGGGCGCACAGATACGCAGTATTTT	CASSLSGESYYGGRTDTQYF
NA	18	NA	TRBJ2-7	TRBV11-2	TGTGCCAGCAGCTTAATAAGAAGGCAGGGTATTTTAGGGTACGAGCAGTACTTC	CASSLIRRQGILGYEQYF
NA	12	NA	TRBJ1-1	TRBV9	TGTGCCAGCAGCCCCCATAGGGAGCGAGCTTTCTTT	CASSPHRERAFF
NA	15	NA	TRBJ2-2	TRBV28	TGTGCCAGCAGTGTCCCACAAGATAACACCGGGGAGCTGTTTTTT	CASSVPQDNTGELFF
NA	19	TRBD1	TRBJ1-5	TRBV28	TGTGCCAGCCCTAAAGCACCTGACAGGGTGTATTTGGGCAATCAGCCCCAGCATTTT	CASPKAPDRVYLGNQPQHF
NA	14	TRBD1	TRBJ1-5	TRBV28	TGTGCCAGCAGCAAGGACAGGGTCAATCAGCCCCAGCATTTT	CASSKDRVNQPQHF
once	16	TRBD1	TRBJ1-1	TRBV10-3	TGTGCCATCAGCCTCAGGGGGACCGACCTAGGGACTGAAGCTTTCTTT	CAISLRGTDLGTEAFF
NA	18	TRBD1	TRBJ2-5	TRBV11-2	TGTGCCAGCAGCCCTGGGACAGGGGAGTACGTTAACCAAGGGACCCAGTACTTC	CASSPGTGEYVNQGTQYF
NA	13	TRBD2	TRBJ2-7	TRBV12-5	TGTGCTAGTCGCTGGGGTAGCGGGAGCGAGCAGTACTTC	CASRWGSGSEQYF
NA	14	NA	TRBJ2-5	TRBV6-5	TGTGCCAGCAGTTACTCGTCAGGGATGGAGACCCAGTACTTC	CASSYSSGMETQYF
NA	16	NA	TRBJ1-2	TRBV5-1	TGCGCCAGCAGCTTCCGTGGGGACTCTACTAACTATGGCTACACCTTC	CASSFRGDSTNYGYTF
NA	19	TRBD2	TRBJ2-7	TRBV7-2	TGTGCCAGCAGCTGTAGAATTCGAGGCCCAGCGGGGGGGATTTATGAGCAGTACTTC	CASSCRIRGPAGGIYEQYF
NA	14	NA	TRBJ2-5	TRBV29-1	TGCAGCGATAGATCAGGGGTCCCCGTTGAGACCCAGTACTTC	CSDRSGVPVETQYF
NA	17	NA	TRBJ1-2	TRBV15	TGTGCCACCAGCAGAGAGGTGGGGACAAACCCCCCCTATGGCTACACCTTC	CATSREVGTNPPYGYTF
NA	13	NA	TRBJ2-3	TRBV7-3	TGTGCCAGCAGCTTAACGGGAGGAGATACGCAGTATTTT	CASSLTGGDTQYF
NA	17	TRBD2	TRBJ2-7	TRBV2	TGTGCCAGCAACATCCGGAGTTCGGGGCGGGGGGACTACGAGCAGTACTTC	CASNIRSSGRGDYEQYF
NA	16	TRBD2	TRBJ2-1	TRBV9	TGTGCCAGCAGCGTAAAGGGTCTAGCGGACTACAATGAGCAGTTCTTC	CASSVKGLADYNEQFF
NA	15	TRBD1	TRBJ2-1	TRBV19	TGTGCCAGTAGTTCCGGACAGGGAATGGTAAATGAGCAGTTCTTC	CASSSGQGMVNEQFF